This entry features one TCR beta chain sequence. Cell sorting was applied to PBMCs, and CD4+ and CD8+ T cells were collected. In each case, RNA was isolated and then reverse transcribed into cDNA as the sequencing template. Sequencing was performed with immunoSEQ multiplex PCR; in TCRdb, only in-frame clones are kept and a portion is missing. Of 150,000 or so clones in the sample, around 47% were seen once. The source of the sample is a study of CD8+ T cells in alopecia areata. There are 13 residues in the CDR3. CDR1 and CDR2 from the germline V gene are LNHNV and YYDKDF (reference sequence). The ends were cut back, 5 bases at V and 4 bases at J, with 12 bases in the middle.

The TCR originated in a human donor with alopecia areata. This sequence joins TRBV15 and TRBJ2-7, with unresolved D. The source material was CD4+ T cells sorted from blood. CDR3 coding DNA: TGTGCCACCAGCGGCGCCTTGGAATACGAGCAGTACTTC. Translating gives CATSGALEYEQYF.